The TCR beta chain under discussion was sequenced for a study of blood T cell repertoires in COVID-19. Turning to the study itself: From the United States, Italy and Spain came samples of acute and convalescent COVID-19. Sources were T cells, B-cell-depleted T cells, or PBMCs; the material itself was cDNA or gDNA.

The repertoire was sequenced with immunoSEQ multiplex PCR; TCRdb's copy has only in-frame clones and lacks some. The sample carries 120,000 or so clones, 78% recorded once. Sample: peripheral blood. This receptor was identified in a man in his 70s with acute or convalescent COVID-19.

The CDR3 here is CASSIGPLGGGWYEQYF. CDR3 DNA sequence: TGTGCCAGTAGTATAGGACCTCTGGGGGGTGGGTGGTACGAGCAGTACTTC. The chain recombines TRBV19 with TRBJ2-7, with D possibly being TRBD2 (6 bases). Per germline, CDR1 LNHDA and CDR2 SQIVND (reference sequence). Trimming took 1 base from V and 4 from J, leaving 20 bases between them. The CDR3 sequence is 17 residues long.